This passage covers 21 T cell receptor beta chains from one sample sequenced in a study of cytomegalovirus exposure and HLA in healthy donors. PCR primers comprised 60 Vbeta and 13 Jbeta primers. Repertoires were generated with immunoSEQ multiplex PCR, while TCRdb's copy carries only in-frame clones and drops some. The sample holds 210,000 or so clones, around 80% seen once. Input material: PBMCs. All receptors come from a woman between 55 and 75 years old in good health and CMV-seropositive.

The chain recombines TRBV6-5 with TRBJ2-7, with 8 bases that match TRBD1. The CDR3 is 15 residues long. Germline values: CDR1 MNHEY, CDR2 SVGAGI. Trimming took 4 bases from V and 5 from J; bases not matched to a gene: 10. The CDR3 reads CASSSEGQDGDEQYF. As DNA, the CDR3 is TGTGCCAGCAGTTCCGAGGGACAGGATGGGGACGAGCAGTACTTC.

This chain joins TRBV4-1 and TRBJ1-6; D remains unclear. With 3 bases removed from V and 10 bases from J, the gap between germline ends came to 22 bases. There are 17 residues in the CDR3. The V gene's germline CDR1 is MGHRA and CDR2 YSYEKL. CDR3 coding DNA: TGCGCCAGCAGCCAGGGAGACGGGCCCCCCTCTAGCTCACCCCTCCACTTT. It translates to CASSQGDGPPSSSPLHF.

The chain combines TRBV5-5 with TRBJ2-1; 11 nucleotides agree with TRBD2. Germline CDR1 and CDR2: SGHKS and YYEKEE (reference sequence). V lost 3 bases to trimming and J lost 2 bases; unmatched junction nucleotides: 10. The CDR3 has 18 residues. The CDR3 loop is CASSSTKTSGITYNEQFF. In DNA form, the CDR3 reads TGTGCCAGCAGCTCTACTAAGACTAGCGGGATTACCTACAATGAGCAGTTCTTC.

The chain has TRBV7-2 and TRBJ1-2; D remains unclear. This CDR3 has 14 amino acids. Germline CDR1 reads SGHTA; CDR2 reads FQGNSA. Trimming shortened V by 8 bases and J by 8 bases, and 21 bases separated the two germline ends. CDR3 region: CASVRRHREGGYTF. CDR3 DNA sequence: TGTGCCAGCGTGCGGCGCCATAGAGAGGGCGGCTACACCTTC.

CDR3 protein: CASSQELGASTGELFF. CDR3 DNA: TGCGCCAGCAGCCAAGAGTTGGGGGCAAGCACCGGGGAGCTGTTTTTT. This chain connects TRBV4-3 to TRBJ2-2; D may be TRBD1 (6 bases). The germline CDR1 and CDR2 sequences are LGHNA and YSLEER. V was pared by 0 bases and J by 4 bases, with 12 bases between. This CDR3 contains 16 residues.

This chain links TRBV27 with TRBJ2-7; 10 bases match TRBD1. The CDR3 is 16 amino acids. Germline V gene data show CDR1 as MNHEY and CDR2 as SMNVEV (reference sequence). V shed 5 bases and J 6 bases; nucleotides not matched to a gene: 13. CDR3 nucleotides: TGTGCCAGCAGTCCCGCCCCCGGGACAGGGGCGGGCGAGCAGTACTTC. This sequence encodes CASSPAPGTGAGEQYF.

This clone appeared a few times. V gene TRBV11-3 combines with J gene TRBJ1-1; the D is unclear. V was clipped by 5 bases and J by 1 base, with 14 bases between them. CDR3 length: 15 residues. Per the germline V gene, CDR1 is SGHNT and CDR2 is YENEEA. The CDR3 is CASSPGRTENTEAFF. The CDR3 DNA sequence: TGTGCCAGCAGCCCCGGTCGAACCGAGAACACTGAAGCTTTCTTT. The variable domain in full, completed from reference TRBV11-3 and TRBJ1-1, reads EAGVVQSPRYKIIEKKQPVAFWCNPISGHNTLYWYLQNLGQGPELLIRYENEEAVDDSQLPKDRFSAERLKGVDSTLKIQPAELGDSAVYLCASSPGRTENTEAFFGQGTRLTVV.

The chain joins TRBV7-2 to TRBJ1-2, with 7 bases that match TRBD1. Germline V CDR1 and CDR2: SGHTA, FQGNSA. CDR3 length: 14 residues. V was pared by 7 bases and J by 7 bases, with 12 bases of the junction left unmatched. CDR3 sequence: CASTQRQGLVGYTF. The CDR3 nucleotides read TGTGCCAGCACCCAGAGACAGGGACTGGTTGGCTACACCTTC. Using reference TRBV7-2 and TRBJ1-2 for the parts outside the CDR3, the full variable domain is GAGVSQSPSNKVTEKGKDVELRCDPISGHTALYWYRQSLGQGLEFLIYFQGNSAPDKSGLPSDRFSAERTGGSVSTLTIQRTQQEDSAVYLCASTQRQGLVGYTFGSGTRLTVV.

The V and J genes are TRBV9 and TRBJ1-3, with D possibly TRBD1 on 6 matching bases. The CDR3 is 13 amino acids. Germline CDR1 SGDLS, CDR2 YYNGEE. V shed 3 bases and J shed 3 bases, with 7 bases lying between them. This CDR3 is CASSGTDGNTIYF. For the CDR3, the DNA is TGTGCCAGCAGCGGGACAGATGGAAACACCATATATTTT.

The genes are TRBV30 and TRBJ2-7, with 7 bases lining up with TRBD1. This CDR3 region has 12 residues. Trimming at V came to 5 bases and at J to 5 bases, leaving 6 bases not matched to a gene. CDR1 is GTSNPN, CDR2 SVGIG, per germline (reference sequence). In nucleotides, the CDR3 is TGTGCCTGGGAGGACAGGTCCGACGAGCAGTACTTC. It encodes CAWEDRSDEQYF. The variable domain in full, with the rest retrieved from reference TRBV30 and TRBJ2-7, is SQTIHQWPATLVQPVGSPLSLECTVEGTSNPNLYWYRQAAGRGLQLLFYSVGIGQISSEVPQNLSASRPQDRQFILSSKKLLLSDSGFYLCAWEDRSDEQYFGPGTRLTVT.

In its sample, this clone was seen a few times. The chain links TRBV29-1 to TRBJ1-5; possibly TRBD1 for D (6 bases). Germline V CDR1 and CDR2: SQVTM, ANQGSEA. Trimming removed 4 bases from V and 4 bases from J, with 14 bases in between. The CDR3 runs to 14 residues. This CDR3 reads CSVGIEGGNQPQHF. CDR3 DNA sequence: TGCAGCGTTGGGATCGAGGGGGGGAATCAGCCCCAGCATTTT.

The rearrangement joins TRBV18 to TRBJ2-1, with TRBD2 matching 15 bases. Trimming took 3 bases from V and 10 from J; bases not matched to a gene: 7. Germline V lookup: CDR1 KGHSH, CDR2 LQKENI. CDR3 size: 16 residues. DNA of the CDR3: TGTGCCAGCTCACCGCTTGGACTAGCGGGAGGGAGGGAGCAGTTCTTC. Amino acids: CASSPLGLAGGREQFF.

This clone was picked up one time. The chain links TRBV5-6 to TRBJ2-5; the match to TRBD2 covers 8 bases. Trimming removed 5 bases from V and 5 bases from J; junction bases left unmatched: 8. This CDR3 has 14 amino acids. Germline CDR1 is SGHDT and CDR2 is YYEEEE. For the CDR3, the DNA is TGTGCCAGCAGGCAAGGACTAGCTTCGGAGACCCAGTACTTC. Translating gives CASRQGLASETQYF.

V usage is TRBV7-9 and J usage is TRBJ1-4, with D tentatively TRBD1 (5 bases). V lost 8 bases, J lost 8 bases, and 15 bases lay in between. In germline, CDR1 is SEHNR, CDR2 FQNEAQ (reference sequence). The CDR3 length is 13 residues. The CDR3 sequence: CASRRGEGEKLFF. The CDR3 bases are TGTGCCAGCCGGCGGGGGGAGGGGGAAAAACTGTTTTTT.

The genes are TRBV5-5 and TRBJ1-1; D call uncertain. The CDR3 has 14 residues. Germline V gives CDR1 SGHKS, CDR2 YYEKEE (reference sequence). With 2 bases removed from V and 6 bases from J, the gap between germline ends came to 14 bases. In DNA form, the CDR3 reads TGTGCCAGCAGCTTCGACCAACGGGTGGCTGAAGCTTTCTTT. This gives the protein CASSFDQRVAEAFF.

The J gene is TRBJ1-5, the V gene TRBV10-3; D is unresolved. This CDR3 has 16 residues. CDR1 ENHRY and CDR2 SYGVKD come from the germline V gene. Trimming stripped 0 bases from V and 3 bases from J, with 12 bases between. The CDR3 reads CAISESPGMANQPQHF. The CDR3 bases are TGTGCCATCAGTGAGTCTCCCGGGATGGCCAATCAGCCCCAGCATTTT.

The CDR3 loop reads CASSPIARGSTDTQYF. The CDR3 DNA is TGCGCCAGCAGCCCAATTGCTCGGGGGAGCACAGATACGCAGTATTTT. This chain joins TRBV4-3 and TRBJ2-3; possibly TRBD2 for D (6 bases). V lost 4 bases and J lost 0, with 14 bases in between. The V gene's germline CDR1 is LGHNA and CDR2 YSLEER. This CDR3 spans 16 amino acids.

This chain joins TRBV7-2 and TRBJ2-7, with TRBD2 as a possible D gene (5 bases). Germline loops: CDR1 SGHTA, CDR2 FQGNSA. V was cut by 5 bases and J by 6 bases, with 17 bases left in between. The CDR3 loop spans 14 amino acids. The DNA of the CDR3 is TGTGCCAGCAGCCCCGCGGGTGCCCGTCGCGAGCAGTACTTC. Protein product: CASSPAGARREQYF. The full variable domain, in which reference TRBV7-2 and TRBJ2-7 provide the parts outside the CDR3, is GAGVSQSPSNKVTEKGKDVELRCDPISGHTALYWYRQSLGQGLEFLIYFQGNSAPDKSGLPSDRFSAERTGGSVSTLTIQRTQQEDSAVYLCASSPAGARREQYFGPGTRLTVT.

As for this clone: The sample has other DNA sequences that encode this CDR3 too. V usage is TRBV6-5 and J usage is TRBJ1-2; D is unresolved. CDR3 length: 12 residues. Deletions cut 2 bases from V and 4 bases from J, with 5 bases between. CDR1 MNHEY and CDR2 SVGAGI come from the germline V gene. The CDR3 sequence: CASSYRGYGYTF. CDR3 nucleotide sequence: TGTGCCAGCAGTTACCGCGGCTATGGCTACACCTTC.

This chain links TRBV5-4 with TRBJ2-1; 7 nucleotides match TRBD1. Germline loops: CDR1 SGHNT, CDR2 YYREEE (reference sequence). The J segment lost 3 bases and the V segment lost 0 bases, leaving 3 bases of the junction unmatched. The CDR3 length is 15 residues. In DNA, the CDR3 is TGTGCCAGCAGCTTGGGACAGGGTATCTACAATGAGCAGTTCTTC. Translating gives CASSLGQGIYNEQFF.

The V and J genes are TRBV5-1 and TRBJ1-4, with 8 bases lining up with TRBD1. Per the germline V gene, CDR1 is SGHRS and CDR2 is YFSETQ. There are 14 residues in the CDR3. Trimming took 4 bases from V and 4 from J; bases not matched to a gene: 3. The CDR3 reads CASSLTGDNEKLFF. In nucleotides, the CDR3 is TGCGCCAGCAGCCTGACAGGGGATAATGAAAAACTGTTTTTT.